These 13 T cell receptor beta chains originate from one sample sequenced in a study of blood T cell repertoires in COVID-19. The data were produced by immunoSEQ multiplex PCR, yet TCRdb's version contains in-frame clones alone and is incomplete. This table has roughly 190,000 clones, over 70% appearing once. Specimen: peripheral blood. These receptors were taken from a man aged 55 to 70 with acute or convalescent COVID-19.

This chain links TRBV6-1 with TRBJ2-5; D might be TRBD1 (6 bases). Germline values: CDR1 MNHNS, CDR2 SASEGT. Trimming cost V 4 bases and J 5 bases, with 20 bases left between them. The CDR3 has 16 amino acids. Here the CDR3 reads CASSGRHRASMETQYF. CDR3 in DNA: TGTGCCAGCAGTGGACGTCACAGGGCTTCTATGGAGACCCAGTACTTC.

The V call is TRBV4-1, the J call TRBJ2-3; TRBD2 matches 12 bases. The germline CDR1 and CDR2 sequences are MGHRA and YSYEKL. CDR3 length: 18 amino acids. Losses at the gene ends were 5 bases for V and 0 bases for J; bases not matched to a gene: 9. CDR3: CASSYKTSGGQSTDTQYF. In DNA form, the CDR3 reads TGCGCCAGCAGCTATAAGACTAGCGGGGGCCAAAGCACAGATACGCAGTATTTT.

This chain's CDR3 is CASSQEERLPYNEQFF. The CDR3 coding sequence is TGCGCCAGCAGCCAAGAAGAGAGACTACCATACAATGAGCAGTTCTTC. The V and J genes are TRBV4-3 and TRBJ2-1; possibly TRBD2 for D (5 bases). Per the germline V gene, CDR1 is LGHNA and CDR2 is YSLEER. The CDR3 is 16 amino acids. The germline V and J ends were trimmed by 0 bases and 4 bases, with 13 bases remaining between them.

Here the CDR3 DNA reads TGTGCCAGCAGCCCGACTATTTACGAGCAGTACTTC. Its protein product is CASSPTIYEQYF. V and J are TRBV11-2 and TRBJ2-7; D perhaps matches TRBD2 (5 bases). The length of the CDR3 is 12 residues. Per the germline V gene, CDR1 is SGHAT and CDR2 is FQNNGV. Trimming pared 5 bases from V and 4 bases from J, leaving 9 bases between. Looking up the rest from reference TRBV11-2 and TRBJ2-7 gives the full variable domain: EAGVAQSPRYKIIEKRQSVAFWCNPISGHATLYWYQQILGQGPKLLIQFQNNGVVDDSQLPKDRFSAERLKGVDSTLKIQPAKLEDSAVYLCASSPTIYEQYFGPGTRLTVT.

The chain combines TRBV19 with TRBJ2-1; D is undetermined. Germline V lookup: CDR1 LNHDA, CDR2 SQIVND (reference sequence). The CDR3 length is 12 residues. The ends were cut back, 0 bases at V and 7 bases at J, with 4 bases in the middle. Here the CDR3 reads CASSIDLNEQFF. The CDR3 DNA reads TGTGCCAGTAGTATAGATCTTAATGAGCAGTTCTTC.

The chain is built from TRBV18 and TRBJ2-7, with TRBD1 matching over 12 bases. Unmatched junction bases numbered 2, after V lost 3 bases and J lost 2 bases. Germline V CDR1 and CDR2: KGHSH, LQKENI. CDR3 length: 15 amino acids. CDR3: CASSPGQGATYEQYF. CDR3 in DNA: TGTGCCAGCTCACCGGGACAGGGGGCCACCTACGAGCAGTACTTC.

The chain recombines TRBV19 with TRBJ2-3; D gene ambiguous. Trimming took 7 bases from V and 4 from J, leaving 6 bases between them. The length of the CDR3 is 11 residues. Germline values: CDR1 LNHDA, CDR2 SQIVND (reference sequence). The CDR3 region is CASKRADTQYF. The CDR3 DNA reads TGTGCCAGTAAGCGCGCAGATACGCAGTATTTT.

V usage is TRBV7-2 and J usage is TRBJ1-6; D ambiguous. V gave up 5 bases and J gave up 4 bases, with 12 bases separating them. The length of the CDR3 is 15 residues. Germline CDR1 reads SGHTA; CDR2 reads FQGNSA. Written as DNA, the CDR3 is TGTGCCAGCAGCCCTCAGATCGTGTATAATTCACCCCTCCACTTT. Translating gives CASSPQIVYNSPLHF. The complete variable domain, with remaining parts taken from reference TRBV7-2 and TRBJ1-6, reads GAGVSQSPSNKVTEKGKDVELRCDPISGHTALYWYRQSLGQGLEFLIYFQGNSAPDKSGLPSDRFSAERTGGSVSTLTIQRTQQEDSAVYLCASSPQIVYNSPLHFGNGTRLTVT.

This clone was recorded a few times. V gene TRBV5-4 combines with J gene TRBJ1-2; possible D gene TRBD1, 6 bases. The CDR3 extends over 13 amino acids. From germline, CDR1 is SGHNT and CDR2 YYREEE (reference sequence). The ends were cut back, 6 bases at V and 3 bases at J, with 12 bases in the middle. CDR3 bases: TGTGCCAGCACCATTGAGGGGGACTATGGCTACACCTTC. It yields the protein CASTIEGDYGYTF.

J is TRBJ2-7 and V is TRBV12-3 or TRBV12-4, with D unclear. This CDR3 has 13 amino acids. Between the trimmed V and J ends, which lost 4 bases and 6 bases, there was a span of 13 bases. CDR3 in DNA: TGTGCCAGCAGTTACCGGTCCCTCTCCGAGCAGTACTTC. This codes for CASSYRSLSEQYF.

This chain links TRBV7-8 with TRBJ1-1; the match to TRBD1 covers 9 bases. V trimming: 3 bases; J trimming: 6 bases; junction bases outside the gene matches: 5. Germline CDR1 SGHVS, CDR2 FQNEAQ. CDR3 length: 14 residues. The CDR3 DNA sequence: TGTGCCAGCAGCTTGGACAGGGGAAGGGCTGAAGCTTTCTTT. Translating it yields CASSLDRGRAEAFF.

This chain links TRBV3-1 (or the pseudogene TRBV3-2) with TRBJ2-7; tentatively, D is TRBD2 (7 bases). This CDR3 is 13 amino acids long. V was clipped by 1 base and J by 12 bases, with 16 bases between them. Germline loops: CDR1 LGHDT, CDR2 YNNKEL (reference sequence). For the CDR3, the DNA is TGTGCCAGCAGCCAAGCGGGGGAGGGGGTTGGGTACTTC. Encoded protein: CASSQAGEGVGYF.

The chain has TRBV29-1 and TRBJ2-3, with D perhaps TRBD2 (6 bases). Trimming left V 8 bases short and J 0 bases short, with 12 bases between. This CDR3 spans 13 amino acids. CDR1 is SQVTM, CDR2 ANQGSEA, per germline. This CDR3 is CSPRDSSTDTQYF. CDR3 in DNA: TGCAGCCCCCGGGACTCCAGCACAGATACGCAGTATTTT.